This T cell receptor beta chain was recovered during a study of T cell responses to AZD1222 COVID-19 vaccine. Assay: immunoSEQ multiplex PCR; the TCRdb copy retains only in-frame clones and omits some. This table holds roughly 120,000 clones, just over 85% found once. In the case of this clone: The target antigen is unknown.

General study results and limits: Only 5 or 6 people who got AZD1222 tested seropositive at baseline. In a largely white British group with more females than males, clonal diversity was possibly underestimated. Spike-specific TCRs gained breadth and depth after people received two AZD1222 doses.

V lost 2 bases and J 1 base, leaving 5 bases between the germline ends. The germline V gene encodes CDR1 SEHNR and CDR2 FQNEAQ (reference sequence). The CDR3 extends over 13 amino acids. The chain employs TRBV7-9 and TRBJ1-1; D uncertain. The clonotype comes from an adult who received the AZD1222 COVID-19 vaccine. Specimen: peripheral blood, collected 28 days after the second AZD1222 dose. The CDR3 sequence is CASSLFGNTEAFF. Here the CDR3 DNA reads TGTGCCAGCAGCTTATTTGGGAACACTGAAGCTTTCTTT.